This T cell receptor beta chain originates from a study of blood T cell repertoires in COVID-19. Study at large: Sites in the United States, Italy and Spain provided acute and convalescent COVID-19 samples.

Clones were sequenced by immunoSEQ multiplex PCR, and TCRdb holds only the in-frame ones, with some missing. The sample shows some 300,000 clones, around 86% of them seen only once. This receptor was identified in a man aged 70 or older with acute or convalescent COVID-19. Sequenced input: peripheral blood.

The CDR3 bases are TGCGCCAGCAGCTTGGCCACTAGCGGGGGCCGTAATGAGCAGTTCTTC. This codes for CASSLATSGGRNEQFF. J is TRBJ2-1 and V is TRBV5-1, with TRBD2 identical over 11 bases. V was pared by 0 bases and J by 7 bases, with 6 bases of the junction left unmatched. Per the germline V gene, CDR1 is SGHRS and CDR2 is YFSETQ. CDR3 length: 16 amino acids.